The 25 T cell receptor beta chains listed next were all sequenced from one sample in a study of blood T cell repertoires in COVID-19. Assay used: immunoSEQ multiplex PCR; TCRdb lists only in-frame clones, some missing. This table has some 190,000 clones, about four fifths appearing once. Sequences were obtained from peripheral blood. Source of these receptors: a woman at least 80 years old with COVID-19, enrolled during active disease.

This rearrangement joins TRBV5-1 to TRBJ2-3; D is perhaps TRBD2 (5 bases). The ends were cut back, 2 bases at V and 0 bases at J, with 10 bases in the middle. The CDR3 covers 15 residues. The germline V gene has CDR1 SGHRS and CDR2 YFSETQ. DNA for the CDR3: TGCGCCAGCAGCTTACCGAGCGGTAGCACAGATACGCAGTATTTT. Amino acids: CASSLPSGSTDTQYF.

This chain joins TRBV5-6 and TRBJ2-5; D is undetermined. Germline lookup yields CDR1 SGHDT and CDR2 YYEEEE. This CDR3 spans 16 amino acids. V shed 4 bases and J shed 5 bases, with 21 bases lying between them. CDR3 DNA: TGTGCCAGCAGCACCACCGGGTCCCTGCGGTCCGAGACCCAGTACTTC. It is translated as CASSTTGSLRSETQYF.

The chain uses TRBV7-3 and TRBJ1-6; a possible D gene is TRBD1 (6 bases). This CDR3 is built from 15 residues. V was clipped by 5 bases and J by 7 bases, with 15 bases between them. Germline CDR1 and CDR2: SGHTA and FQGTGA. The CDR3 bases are TGTGCCAGCAGCCAGTCCGGACAGCCGAATTCACCCCTCCACTTT. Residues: CASSQSGQPNSPLHF.

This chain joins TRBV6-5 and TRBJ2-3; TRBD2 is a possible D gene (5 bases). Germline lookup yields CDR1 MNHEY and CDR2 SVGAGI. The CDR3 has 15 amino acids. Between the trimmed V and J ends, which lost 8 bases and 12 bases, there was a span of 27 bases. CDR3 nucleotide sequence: TGTGCCAGCGGAATTGGTCGGAGCGGAACCCCCACTCAGTATTTT. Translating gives CASGIGRSGTPTQYF.

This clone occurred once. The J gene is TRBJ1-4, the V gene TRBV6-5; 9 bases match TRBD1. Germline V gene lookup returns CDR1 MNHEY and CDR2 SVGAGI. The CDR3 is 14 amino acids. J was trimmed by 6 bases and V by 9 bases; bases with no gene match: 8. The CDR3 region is CASTIGTGYEKLFF. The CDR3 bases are TGTGCCAGTACAATCGGGACAGGGTATGAAAAACTGTTTTTT.

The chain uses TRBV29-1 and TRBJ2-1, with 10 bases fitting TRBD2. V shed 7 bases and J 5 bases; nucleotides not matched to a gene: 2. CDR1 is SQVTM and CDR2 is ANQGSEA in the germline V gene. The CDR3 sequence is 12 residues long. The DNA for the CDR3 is TGCAGCGCCAGCGGGGGGGACAATGAGCAGTTCTTC. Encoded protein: CSASGGDNEQFF.

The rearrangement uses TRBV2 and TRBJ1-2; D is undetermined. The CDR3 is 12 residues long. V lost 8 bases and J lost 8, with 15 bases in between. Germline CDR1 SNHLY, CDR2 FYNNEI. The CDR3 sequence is CASFLQALGYTF. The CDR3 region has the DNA TGTGCCAGCTTTCTCCAGGCTCTCGGCTACACCTTC.

DNA for the CDR3: TGTGCCAGCAGCTCACAAGACAGGGCAGGACAGCCCCAGCATTTT. Residues: CASSSQDRAGQPQHF. This chain links TRBV5-6 with TRBJ1-5, with 7 positions matching TRBD1. The CDR3 sequence is 15 residues long. Losses at the gene ends were 3 bases for V and 7 bases for J; bases not matched to a gene: 10. Germline-derived CDR1 and CDR2 are SGHDT and YYEEEE. The whole variable domain, remainder taken from reference TRBV5-6 and TRBJ1-5, is DAGVTQSPTHLIKTRGQQVTLRCSPKSGHDTVSWYQQALGQGPQFIFQYYEEEERQRGNFPDRFSGHQFPNYSSELNVNALLLGDSALYLCASSSQDRAGQPQHFGDGTRLSIL.

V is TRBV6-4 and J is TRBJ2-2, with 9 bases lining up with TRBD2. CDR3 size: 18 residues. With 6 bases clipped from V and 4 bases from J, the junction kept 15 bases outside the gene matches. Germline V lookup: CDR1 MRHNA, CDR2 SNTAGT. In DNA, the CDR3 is TGTGCCAGCAGCGAAATCGGCCTAGCGGGACCCACCACCGGGGAGCTGTTTTTT. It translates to CASSEIGLAGPTTGELFF.

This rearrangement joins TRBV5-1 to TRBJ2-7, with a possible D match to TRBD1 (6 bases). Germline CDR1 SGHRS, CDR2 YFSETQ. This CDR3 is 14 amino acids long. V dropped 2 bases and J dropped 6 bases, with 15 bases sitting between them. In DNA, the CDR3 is TGCGCCAGCAGCTTTGGGGATACCAGGGGCGAGCAGTACTTC. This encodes CASSFGDTRGEQYF. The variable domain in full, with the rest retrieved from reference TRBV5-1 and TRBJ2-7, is KAGVTQTPRYLIKTRGQQVTLSCSPISGHRSVSWYQQTPGQGLQFLFEYFSETQRNKGNFPGRFSGRQFSNSRSEMNVSTLELGDSALYLCASSFGDTRGEQYFGPGTRLTVT.

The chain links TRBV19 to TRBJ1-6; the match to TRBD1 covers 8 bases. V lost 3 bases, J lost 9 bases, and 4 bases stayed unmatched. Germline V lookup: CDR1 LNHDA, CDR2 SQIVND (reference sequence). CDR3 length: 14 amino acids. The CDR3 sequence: CASSIGQGSSPLHF. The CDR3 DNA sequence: TGTGCCAGTAGTATTGGACAGGGATCTTCACCCCTCCACTTT.

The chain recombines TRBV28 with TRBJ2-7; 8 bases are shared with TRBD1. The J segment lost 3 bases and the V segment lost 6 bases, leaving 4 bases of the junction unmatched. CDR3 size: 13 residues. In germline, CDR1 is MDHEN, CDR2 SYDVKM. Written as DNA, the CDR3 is TGTGCCAGCAGAACCGGGACAGGCTACGAGCAGTACTTC. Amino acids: CASRTGTGYEQYF.

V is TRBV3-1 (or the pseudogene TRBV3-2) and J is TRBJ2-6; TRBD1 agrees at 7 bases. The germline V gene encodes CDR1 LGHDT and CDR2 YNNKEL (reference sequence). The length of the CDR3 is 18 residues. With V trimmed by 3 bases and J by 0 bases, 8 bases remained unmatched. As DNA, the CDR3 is TGTGCCAGCAGCCACACTGCACAGGGGTCCTCTGGGGCCAACGTCCTGACTTTC. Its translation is CASSHTAQGSSGANVLTF.

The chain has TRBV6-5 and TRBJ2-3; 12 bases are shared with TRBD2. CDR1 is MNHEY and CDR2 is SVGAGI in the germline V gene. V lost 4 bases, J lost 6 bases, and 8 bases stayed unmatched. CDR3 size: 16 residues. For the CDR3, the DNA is TGTGCCAGCAGTTTTCGACGACTAGCGGGAGTGGATACGCAGTATTTT. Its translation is CASSFRRLAGVDTQYF.

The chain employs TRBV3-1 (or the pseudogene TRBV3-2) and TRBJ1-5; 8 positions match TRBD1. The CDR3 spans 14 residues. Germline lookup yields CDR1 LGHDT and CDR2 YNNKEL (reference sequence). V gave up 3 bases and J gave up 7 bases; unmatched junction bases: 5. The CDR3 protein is CASSQTGDGQPQHF. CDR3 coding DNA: TGTGCCAGCAGCCAGACAGGGGATGGCCAGCCCCAGCATTTT.

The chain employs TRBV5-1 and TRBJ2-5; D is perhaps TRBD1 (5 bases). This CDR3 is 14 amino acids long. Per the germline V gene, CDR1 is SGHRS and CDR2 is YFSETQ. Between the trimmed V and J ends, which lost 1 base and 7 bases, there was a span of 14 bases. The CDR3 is CASSLSSGLATQYF. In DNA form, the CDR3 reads TGCGCCAGCAGCTTGTCCTCAGGGCTGGCGACCCAGTACTTC.

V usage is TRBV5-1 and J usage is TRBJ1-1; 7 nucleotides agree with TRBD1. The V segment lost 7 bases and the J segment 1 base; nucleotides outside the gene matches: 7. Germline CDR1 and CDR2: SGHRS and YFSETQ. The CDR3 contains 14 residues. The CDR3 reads CASYRDSKNTEAFF. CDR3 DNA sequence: TGCGCCAGCTATCGGGACAGCAAGAACACTGAAGCTTTCTTT.

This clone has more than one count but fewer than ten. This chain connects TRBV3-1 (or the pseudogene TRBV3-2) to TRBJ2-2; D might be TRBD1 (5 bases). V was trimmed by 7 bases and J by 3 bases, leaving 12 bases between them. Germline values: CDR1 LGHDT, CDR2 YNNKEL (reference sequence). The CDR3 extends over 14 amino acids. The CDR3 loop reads CASTRLRDTGELFF. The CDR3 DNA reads TGTGCCAGCACCCGACTCAGGGACACCGGGGAGCTGTTTTTT.

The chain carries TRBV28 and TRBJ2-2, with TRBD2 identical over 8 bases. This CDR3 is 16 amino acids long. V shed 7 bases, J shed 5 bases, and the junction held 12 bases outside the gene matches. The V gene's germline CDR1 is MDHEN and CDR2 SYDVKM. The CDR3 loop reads CASIHPPAGETGELFF. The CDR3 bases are TGTGCCAGCATCCATCCTCCAGCGGGAGAGACCGGGGAGCTGTTTTTT.

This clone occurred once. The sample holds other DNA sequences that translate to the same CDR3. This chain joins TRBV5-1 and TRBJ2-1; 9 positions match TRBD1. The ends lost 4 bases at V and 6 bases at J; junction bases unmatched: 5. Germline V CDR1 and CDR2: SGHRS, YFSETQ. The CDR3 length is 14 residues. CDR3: CASSQGQGGNEQFF. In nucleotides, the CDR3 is TGCGCCAGCAGCCAGGGACAGGGTGGCAATGAGCAGTTCTTC.

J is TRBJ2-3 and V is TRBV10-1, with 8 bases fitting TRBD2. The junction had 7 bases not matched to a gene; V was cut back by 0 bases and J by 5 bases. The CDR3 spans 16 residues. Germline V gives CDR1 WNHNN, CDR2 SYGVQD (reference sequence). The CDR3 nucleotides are TGCGCCAGCAGTGAGTCGCGGGGGGCCGCACAAGATACGCAGTATTTT. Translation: CASSESRGAAQDTQYF.

CDR3 residues: CAIIQGSETGELFF. The DNA for the CDR3 is TGTGCCATCATACAGGGTAGTGAGACCGGGGAGCTGTTTTTT. This chain joins TRBV2 and TRBJ2-2, with TRBD1 as a possible D gene (6 bases). The germline V gene encodes CDR1 SNHLY and CDR2 FYNNEI. V was clipped by 10 bases and J by 5 bases, with 17 bases between them. This CDR3 spans 14 amino acids.

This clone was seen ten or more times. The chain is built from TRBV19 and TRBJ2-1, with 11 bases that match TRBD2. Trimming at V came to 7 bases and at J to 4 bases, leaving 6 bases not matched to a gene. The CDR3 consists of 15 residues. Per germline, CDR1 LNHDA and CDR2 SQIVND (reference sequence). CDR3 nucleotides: TGTGCCAGTACCTTAGCGGGGGGGCTATACAATGAGCAGTTCTTC. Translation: CASTLAGGLYNEQFF.

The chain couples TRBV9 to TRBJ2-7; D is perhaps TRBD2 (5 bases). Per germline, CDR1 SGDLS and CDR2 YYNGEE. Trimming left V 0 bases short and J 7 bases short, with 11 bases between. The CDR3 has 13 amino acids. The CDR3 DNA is TGTGCCAGCAGCGTAGGATCCGCGGGTGAGCAGTACTTC. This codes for CASSVGSAGEQYF.

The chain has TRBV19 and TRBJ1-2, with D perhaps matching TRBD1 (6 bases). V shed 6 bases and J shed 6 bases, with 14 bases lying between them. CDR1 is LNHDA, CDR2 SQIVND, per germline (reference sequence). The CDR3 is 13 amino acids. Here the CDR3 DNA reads TGTGCCAGTAGCCGGGAGGGGGTAAATGGCTACACCTTC. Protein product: CASSREGVNGYTF.